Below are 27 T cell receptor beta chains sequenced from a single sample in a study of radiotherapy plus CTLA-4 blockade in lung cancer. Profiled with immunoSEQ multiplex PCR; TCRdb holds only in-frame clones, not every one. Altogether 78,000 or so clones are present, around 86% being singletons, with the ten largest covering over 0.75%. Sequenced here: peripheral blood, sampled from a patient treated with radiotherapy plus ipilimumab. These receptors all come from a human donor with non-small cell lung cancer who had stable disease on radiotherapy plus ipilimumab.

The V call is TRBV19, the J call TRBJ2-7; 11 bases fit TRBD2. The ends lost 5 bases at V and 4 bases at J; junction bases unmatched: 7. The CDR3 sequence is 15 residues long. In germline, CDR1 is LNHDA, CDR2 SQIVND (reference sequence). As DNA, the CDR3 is TGTGCCAGTAGTCTAGGGACTAGCGGTACTTACGAGCAGTACTTC. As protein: CASSLGTSGTYEQYF.

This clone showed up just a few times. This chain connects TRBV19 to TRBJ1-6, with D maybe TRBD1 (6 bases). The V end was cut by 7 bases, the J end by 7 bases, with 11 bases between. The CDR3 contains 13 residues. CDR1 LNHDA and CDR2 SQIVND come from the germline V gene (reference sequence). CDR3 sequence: CASMRQGNSPLHF. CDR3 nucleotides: TGTGCCAGTATGAGGCAGGGGAATTCACCCCTCCACTTT.

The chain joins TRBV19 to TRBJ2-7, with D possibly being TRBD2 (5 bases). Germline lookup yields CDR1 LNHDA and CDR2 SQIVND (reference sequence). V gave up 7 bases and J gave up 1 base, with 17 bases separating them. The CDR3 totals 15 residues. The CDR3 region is CASTPGRGGSYEQYF. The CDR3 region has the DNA TGTGCCAGTACCCCCGGCAGAGGAGGTTCCTACGAGCAGTACTTC.

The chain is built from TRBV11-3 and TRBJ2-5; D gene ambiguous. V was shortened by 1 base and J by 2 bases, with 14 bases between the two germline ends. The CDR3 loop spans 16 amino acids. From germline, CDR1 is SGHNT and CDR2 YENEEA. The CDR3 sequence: CASSLGTGVPQETQYF. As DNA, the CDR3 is TGTGCCAGCAGCTTAGGGACCGGAGTGCCACAAGAGACCCAGTACTTC.

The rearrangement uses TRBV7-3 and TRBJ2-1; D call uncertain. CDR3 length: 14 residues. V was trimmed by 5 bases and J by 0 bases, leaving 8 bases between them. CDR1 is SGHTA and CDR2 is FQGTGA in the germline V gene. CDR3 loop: CASSPTSSYNEQFF. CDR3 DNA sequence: TGTGCCAGCAGCCCTACCTCCTCCTACAATGAGCAGTTCTTC.

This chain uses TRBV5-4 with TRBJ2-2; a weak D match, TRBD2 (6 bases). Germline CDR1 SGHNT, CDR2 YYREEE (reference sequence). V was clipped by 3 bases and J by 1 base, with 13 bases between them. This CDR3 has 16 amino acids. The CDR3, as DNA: TGTGCCAGCAGCTGGGGGACGGGGGAGAACACCGGGGAGCTGTTTTTT. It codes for CASSWGTGENTGELFF.

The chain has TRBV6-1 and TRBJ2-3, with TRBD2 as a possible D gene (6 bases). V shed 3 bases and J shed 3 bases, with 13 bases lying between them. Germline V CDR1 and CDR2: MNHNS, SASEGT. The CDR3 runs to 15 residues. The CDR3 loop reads CASSEGGYRTDTQYF. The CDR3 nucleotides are TGTGCCAGCAGTGAGGGGGGATATCGGACAGATACGCAGTATTTT.

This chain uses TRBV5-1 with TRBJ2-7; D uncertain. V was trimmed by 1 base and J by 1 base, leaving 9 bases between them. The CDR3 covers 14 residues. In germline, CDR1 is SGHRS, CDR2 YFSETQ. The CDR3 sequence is CASSLLSLSYEQYF. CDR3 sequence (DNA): TGCGCCAGCAGCTTGTTATCCCTTTCCTACGAGCAGTACTTC.

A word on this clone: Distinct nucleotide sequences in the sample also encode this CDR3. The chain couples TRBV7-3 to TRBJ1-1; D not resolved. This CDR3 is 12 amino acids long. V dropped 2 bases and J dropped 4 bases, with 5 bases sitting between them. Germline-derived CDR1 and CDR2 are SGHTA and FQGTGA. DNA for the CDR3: TGTGCCAGCAGCTTAGGGAGCACTGAAGCTTTCTTT. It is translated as CASSLGSTEAFF.

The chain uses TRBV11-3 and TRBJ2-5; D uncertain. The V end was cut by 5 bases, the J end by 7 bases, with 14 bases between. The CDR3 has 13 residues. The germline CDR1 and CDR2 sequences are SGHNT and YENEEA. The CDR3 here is CASSQGSEGTQYF. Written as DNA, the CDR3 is TGTGCCAGCAGCCAAGGGTCAGAAGGGACCCAGTACTTC.

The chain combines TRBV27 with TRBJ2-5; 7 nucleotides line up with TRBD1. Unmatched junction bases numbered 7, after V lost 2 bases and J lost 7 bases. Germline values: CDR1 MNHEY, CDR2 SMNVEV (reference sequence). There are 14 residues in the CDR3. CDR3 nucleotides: TGTGCCAGCAGTTTAAGGGGGCCCCCTGGGACCCAGTACTTC. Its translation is CASSLRGPPGTQYF.

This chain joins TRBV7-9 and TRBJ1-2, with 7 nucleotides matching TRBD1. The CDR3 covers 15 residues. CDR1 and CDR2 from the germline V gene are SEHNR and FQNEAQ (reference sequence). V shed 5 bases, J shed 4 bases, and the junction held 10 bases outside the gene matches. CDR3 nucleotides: TGTGCCAGCAGCCGACACCTTAGGGGGCTCTATGGCTACACCTTC. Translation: CASSRHLRGLYGYTF. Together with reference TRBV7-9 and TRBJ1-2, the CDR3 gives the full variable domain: DTGVSQNPRHKITKRGQNVTFRCDPISEHNRLYWYRQTLGQGPEFLTYFQNEAQLEKSRLLSDRFSAERPKGSFSTLEIQRTEQGDSAMYLCASSRHLRGLYGYTFGSGTRLTVV.

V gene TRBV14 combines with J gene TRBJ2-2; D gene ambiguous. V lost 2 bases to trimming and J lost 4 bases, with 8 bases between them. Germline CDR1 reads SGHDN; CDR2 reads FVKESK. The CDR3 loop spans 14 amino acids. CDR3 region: CASSQTRPTGELFF. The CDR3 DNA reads TGTGCCAGCAGCCAAACTCGCCCCACCGGGGAGCTGTTTTTT.

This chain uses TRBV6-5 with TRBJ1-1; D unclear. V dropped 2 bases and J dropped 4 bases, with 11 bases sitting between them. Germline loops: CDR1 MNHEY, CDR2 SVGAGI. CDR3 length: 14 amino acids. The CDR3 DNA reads TGTGCCAGCAGTTACGCTAGGACGGGCACTGAAGCTTTCTTT. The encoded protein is CASSYARTGTEAFF.

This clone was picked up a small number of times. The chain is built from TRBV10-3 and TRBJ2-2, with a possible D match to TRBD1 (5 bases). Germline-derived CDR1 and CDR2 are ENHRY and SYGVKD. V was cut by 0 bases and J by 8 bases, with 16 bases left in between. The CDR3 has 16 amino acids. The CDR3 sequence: CAISESFQGLRGELFF. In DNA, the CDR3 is TGTGCCATCAGTGAGTCGTTCCAGGGATTAAGGGGGGAGCTGTTTTTT.

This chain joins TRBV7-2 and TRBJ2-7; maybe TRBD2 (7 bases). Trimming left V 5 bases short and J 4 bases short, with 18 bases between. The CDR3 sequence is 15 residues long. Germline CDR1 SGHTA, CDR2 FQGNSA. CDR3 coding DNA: TGTGCCAGCAGCCCGGGGGGCGGGCTAAATTACGAGCAGTACTTC. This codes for CASSPGGGLNYEQYF.

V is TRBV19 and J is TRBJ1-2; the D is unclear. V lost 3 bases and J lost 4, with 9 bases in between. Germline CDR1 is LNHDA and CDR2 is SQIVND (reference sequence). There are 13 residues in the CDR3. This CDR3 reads CASSIDIIYGYTF. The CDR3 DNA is TGTGCCAGTAGTATTGACATAATCTATGGCTACACCTTC.

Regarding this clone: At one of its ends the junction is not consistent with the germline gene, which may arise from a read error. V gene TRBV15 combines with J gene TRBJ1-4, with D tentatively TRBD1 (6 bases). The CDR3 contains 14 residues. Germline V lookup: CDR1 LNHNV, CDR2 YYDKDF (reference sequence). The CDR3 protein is CATGRGVTNEKLFF. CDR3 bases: TGTGCCACCGGCAGGGGAGTTACTAATGAAAAACTGTTTTTT.

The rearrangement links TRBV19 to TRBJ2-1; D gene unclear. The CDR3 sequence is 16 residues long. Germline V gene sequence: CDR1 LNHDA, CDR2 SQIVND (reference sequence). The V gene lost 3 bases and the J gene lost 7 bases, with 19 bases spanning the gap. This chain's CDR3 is CASSMEGSPLGNEQFF. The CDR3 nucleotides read TGTGCCAGTAGTATGGAAGGCAGCCCCCTGGGGAATGAGCAGTTCTTC.

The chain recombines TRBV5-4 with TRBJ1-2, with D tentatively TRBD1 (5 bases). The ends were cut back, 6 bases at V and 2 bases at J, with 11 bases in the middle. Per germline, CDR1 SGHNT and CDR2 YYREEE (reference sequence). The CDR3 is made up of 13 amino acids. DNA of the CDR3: TGTGCCAGCACCGACAGTCTAAACTATGGCTACACCTTC. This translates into CASTDSLNYGYTF.

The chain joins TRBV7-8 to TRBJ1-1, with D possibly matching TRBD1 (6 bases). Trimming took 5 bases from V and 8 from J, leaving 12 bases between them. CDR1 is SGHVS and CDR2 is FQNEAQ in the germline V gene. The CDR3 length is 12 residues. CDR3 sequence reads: CASSPTGLEAFF. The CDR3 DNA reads TGTGCCAGCAGCCCAACAGGGTTAGAAGCTTTCTTT.

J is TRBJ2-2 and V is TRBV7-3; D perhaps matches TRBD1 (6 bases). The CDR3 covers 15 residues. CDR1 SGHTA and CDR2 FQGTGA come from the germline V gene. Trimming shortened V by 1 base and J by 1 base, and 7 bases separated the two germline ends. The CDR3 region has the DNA TGTGCCAGCAGCTTAAGCAGGGGGAACACCGGGGAGCTGTTTTTT. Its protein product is CASSLSRGNTGELFF.

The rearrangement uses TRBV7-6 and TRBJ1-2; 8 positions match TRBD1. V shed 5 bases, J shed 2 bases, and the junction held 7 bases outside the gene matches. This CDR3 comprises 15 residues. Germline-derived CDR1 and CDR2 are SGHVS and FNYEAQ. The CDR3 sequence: CASSPRQGQNYGYTF. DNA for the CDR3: TGTGCCAGCAGCCCCCGACAGGGGCAAAACTATGGCTACACCTTC.

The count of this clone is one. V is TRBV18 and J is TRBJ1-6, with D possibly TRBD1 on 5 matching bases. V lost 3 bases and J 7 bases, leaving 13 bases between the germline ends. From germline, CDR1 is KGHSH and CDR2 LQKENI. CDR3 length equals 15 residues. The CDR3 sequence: CASSPQPGHNSPLHF. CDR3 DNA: TGTGCCAGCTCACCTCAGCCAGGGCACAATTCACCCCTCCACTTT.

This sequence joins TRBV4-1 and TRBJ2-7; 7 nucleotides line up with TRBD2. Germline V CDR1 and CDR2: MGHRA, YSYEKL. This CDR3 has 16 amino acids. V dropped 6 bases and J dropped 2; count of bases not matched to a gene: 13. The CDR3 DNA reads TGCGCCAGCAGACTGTCCCGGTCTAGCGGAACCTACGAGCAGTACTTC. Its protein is CASRLSRSSGTYEQYF.

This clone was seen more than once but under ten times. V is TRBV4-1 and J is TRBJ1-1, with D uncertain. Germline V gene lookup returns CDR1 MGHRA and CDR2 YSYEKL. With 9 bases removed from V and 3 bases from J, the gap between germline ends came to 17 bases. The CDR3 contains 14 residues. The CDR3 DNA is TGCGCCAGAGGAGGAACGAAGAGGTACACTGAAGCTTTCTTT. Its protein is CARGGTKRYTEAFF.

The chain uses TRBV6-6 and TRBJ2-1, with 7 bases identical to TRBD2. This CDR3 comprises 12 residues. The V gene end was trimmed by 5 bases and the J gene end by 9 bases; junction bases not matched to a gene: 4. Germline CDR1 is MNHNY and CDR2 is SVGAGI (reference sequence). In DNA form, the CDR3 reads TGTGCCAGCAGTAATCTAGCGGCTGAGCAGTTCTTC. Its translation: CASSNLAAEQFF.